The rows below give T cell receptor beta chains drawn from one sample of a study of T cells after posttransplantation cyclophosphamide. Only in-frame clones appear in the TCRdb table, and some are missing; sequencing was by immunoSEQ multiplex PCR. The sample presents about 14,000 clones, none singletons. This specimen consisted of PBMCs, obtained approximately 1,100 days after allogeneic stem cell transplant with posttransplant cyclophosphamide. The origin of the receptors is a female patient in her forties or fifties who received an allogeneic stem cell transplant from a related donor, was CMV-positive, and had no GVHD. Some T cells may originate from the graft donor. The conserved cysteine and the conserved F or W are not part of the CDR3 here. A row's size may be missing; if present it is once, few, many or a size class.

V	J	size	CDR3
TRBV11-3	TRBJ2-5	many	ASSGKLGLATAQY
TRBV19	TRBJ1-5	few	ASSIGVNQPQH
TRBV14	TRBJ2-7	NA	ASSQLAESSYEQY
TRBV19	TRBJ1-5	many	ASSLQLSNQPQH
TRBV6-6	TRBJ2-1	many	ASSRTGGDEQF
TRBV29-1	TRBJ1-1	NA	SVEDFSGEFGAF
TRBV27	TRBJ2-3	many	ASRWGGASTDTQY
TRBV6-5	TRBJ2-5	NA	ASSRQEVETQY
TRBV14	TRBJ2-5	NA	ASSQAPLAGGPRETQY
TRBV5-1	TRBJ1-1	NA	ASSFNRGRDTEAF
TRBV6-1	TRBJ1-6	many	ASSAGPYNSPLH
TRBV2	TRBJ2-7	NA	ASSEETGALYEQY
TRBV6-5	TRBJ1-2	few	ASSYSGGYGYT
TRBV5-1	TRBJ1-6	many	ASSRDRANSPLH